What follows is one TCR beta chain and its context. Its matching antigen is unknown. The data were produced by immunoSEQ multiplex PCR, yet TCRdb's version contains in-frame clones alone and is incomplete. Among around 95,000 clones listed, roughly 91% were seen once. The data belong to a study of T cell responses to AZD1222 COVID-19 vaccine. Study in general: Doses given second, at about 4 or about 12 weeks, were pooled. Study observations and caveats: Recipients of two AZD1222 doses showed rising Spike-specific TCR breadth and depth.

The CDR3 length is 17 residues. With 4 bases removed from V and 7 bases from J, the gap between germline ends came to 22 bases. The germline V gene has CDR1 LGHNA and CDR2 YNFKEQ. The chain uses TRBV4-2 and TRBJ2-2, with D possibly being TRBD1 (6 bases). This TCR was recovered from an adult in good health. Sample: peripheral blood, taken on day 0 of AZD1222 vaccination. The CDR3 DNA reads TGTGCCAGCAGCCTTCCTACCGGGACAACCATTCACGGGGAGCTGTTTTTT. Translation gives CASSLPTGTTIHGELFF.